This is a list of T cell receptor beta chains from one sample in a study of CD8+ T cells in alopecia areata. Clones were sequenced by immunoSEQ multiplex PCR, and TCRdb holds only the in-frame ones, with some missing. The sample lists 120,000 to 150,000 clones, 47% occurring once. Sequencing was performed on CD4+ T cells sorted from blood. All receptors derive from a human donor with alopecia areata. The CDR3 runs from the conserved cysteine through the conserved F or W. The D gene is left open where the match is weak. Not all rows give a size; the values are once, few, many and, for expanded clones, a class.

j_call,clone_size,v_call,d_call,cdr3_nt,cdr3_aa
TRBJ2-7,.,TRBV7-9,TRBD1,TGTGCCAGCAGCCAACGGCCGGGACAGGGGGCCTACGAGCAGTACTTC,CASSQRPGQGAYEQYF
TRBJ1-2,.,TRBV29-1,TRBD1,TGCAGCGTCACCGGGACAGGGGAAGGCTACACCTTC,CSVTGTGEGYTF
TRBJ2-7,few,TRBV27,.,TGTGCCAGCAGTGTACGACAGGGGAGGGGGTACTACGAGCAGTACTTC,CASSVRQGRGYYEQYF
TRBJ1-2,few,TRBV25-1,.,TGTGCCAGCAGTGTTAAGCAACAGGGAGAGAATGGCTACACCTTC,CASSVKQQGENGYTF
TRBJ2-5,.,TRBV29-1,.,TGCAGCGTTTCCTCGACTGGGGGAGCAAGGACCCAGTACTTC,CSVSSTGGARTQYF
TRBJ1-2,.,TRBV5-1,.,TGCGCCAGCAGCTTGGTTTCGGATTCATTCTATGGCTACACCTTC,CASSLVSDSFYGYTF
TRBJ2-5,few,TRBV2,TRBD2,TGTGCCAGCCGGGGGGAGGAGACCCAGTACTTC,CASRGEETQYF
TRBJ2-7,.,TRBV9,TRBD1,TGTGCCAGCAGCGTTGGGGACAGGGCCTACGAGCAGTACTTC,CASSVGDRAYEQYF
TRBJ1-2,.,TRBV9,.,TGTGCCAGCAGCGTAGGCTACAGCAACTATGGCTACACCTTC,CASSVGYSNYGYTF
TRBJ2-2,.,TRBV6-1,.,TGTGCCAGCAGTGAAGCGTCGGCGGGATTGGCCGGGGAGCTGTTTTTT,CASSEASAGLAGELFF